Listed below are T cell receptor beta chains from one sample, sequenced in a study of tumor-infiltrating lymphocytes in localized non-small cell lung cancer. Generated by immunoSEQ multiplex PCR, the TCRdb table keeps only in-frame clones and is missing some. The table lists around 17,000 clones, around 85% of them singletons. Sequenced sample: lung tumor tissue. Every receptor here comes from a human donor with non-small cell lung cancer. Both conserved end residues are part of each CDR3. The D gene is left open where the match is weak. Rows give clone size only sometimes, using once, few, many, or a class for an expanded clone.

.	.	TRBJ2-7	TRBV29-1	TGCAGCGTCGGACATGCGGCCTACGAGCAGTACTTC	CSVGHAAYEQYF
TRBD1	.	TRBJ2-3	TRBV6-6	TGTGCCAGCAATCTTCCCGGGACAGGCCGCACAGATACGCAGTATTTT	CASNLPGTGRTDTQYF
.	.	TRBJ1-1	TRBV6-4	TGTGCCAGCACCCAATCTCAGGGGAGCACTGAAGCTTTCTTT	CASTQSQGSTEAFF
TRBD2	once	TRBJ2-3	TRBV7-9	TGTGCCAGCAGCTTAGGCGGGAGCATCGCAGATACGCAGTATTTT	CASSLGGSIADTQYF
.	.	TRBJ2-3	TRBV19	TGTGCCAGTACCCGAGGGGCGCCCCCCTGGGATACGCAGTATTTT	CASTRGAPPWDTQYF
TRBD2	.	TRBJ2-1	TRBV5-5	TGTGCCAGCAGCTTGAGTAGCGGGATTATGTATGAGCAGTTCTTC	CASSLSSGIMYEQFF
.	once	TRBJ1-5	TRBV30	TGTGCCTGGAGTGGAGGGGGGGATCAGCCCCAGCATTTT	CAWSGGGDQPQHF
.	.	TRBJ1-2	TRBV5-1	TGCGCCAGCAGTTCGTCCGGGAACTATGGCTACACCTTC	CASSSSGNYGYTF
TRBD1	.	TRBJ2-7	TRBV5-8	TGTGCCAGCAGTCCGAGGACAGGGGGCTACGAGCAGTACTTC	CASSPRTGGYEQYF
.	.	TRBJ2-3	TRBV2	TGTGCCAGCACCCGAGCCCATTCCACAGATACGCAGTATTTT	CASTRAHSTDTQYF
.	.	TRBJ1-1	TRBV11-1	TGTGCCAGCAGCTTAGACAAGACCGAAGCTTTCTTT	CASSLDKTEAFF
.	few	TRBJ1-5	TRBV19	TGTGCCAGTAGTATAGGGGGGGCTAGGGGCAATCAGCCCCAGCATTTT	CASSIGGARGNQPQHF
TRBD1	.	TRBJ1-2	TRBV10-3	TGTGCCATCAGCAGAGAAACCAGGGGGCGCCTCTATGGCTACACCTTC	CAISRETRGRLYGYTF
TRBD1	.	TRBJ2-2	TRBV30	TGTGCCACAGGGGCGAACACCGGGGAGCTGTTTTTT	CATGANTGELFF
TRBD2	few	TRBJ2-6	TRBV5-5	TGTGCCAGCAGCCGGGGGGACTCCTACTCTGGGGCCAACGTCCTGACTTTC	CASSRGDSYSGANVLTF
.	few	TRBJ1-5	TRBV4-3	TGCGCCAGCAGTGAATCGTGGCAGGGAAATCAGCCCCAGCATTTT	CASSESWQGNQPQHF
TRBD1	.	TRBJ1-5	TRBV7-2	TGTGCCAGCAGCTCCTCAATTAACACAGGGGTCGGCAATCAGCCCCAGCATTTT	CASSSSINTGVGNQPQHF
.	.	TRBJ2-4	TRBV5-5	TGTGCCAGCAGCTTGACCGGACATCAGGACATTCAGTACTTC	CASSLTGHQDIQYF
.	.	TRBJ2-2	TRBV5-1	TGCGCCAGCAGCGCCGCGTGGGGGACCGGGGAGCTGTTTTTT	CASSAAWGTGELFF
TRBD2	.	TRBJ2-2	TRBV19	TGTGCCAGTATGGGCGGACTAGCCCTTACGAACACCGGGGAGCTGTTTTTT	CASMGGLALTNTGELFF
.	.	TRBJ2-7	TRBV13	TGTGCCAGCAGCCCCGGTGCGGGGGCGGGATCCTACGAGCAGTACTTC	CASSPGAGAGSYEQYF
.	.	TRBJ2-5	TRBV7-9	TGTGCCAGCAGCTCCGTTACGGGACAACAAGAGACCCAGTACTTC	CASSSVTGQQETQYF
TRBD2	.	TRBJ2-1	TRBV9	TGTGCCAGCAGCCCTATAGCGGGGACCTACAATGAGCAGTTCTTC	CASSPIAGTYNEQFF
TRBD2	once	TRBJ2-1	TRBV5-6	TGTGCCAGCAGCTTGGAAGCGGGGACTGAGCAGTTCTTC	CASSLEAGTEQFF
.	.	TRBJ1-2	TRBV4-2	TGTGCCAGCAGCCAAGCCCCGATCGGTTATGGCTACACCTTC	CASSQAPIGYGYTF
TRBD2	.	TRBJ2-1	TRBV29-1	TGCAGCACTTTGAGCGGGAGTAAGAATGAGCAGTTCTTC	CSTLSGSKNEQFF
.	.	TRBJ2-1	TRBV5-4	TGTGCCAGCAGCTTGAAAGCGGGCTACAACAATGAGCAGTTCTTC	CASSLKAGYNNEQFF
TRBD2	.	TRBJ2-5	TRBV4-2	TGTGCCAGCAGCCAAGTGACTAGCGGCCCGAGAGAGACCCAGTACTTC	CASSQVTSGPRETQYF
.	.	TRBJ2-3	TRBV5-1	TGCGCCAGCAGCTTGGGACAGGAGGGAGATACGCAGTATTTT	CASSLGQEGDTQYF
TRBD1	once	TRBJ2-7	TRBV2	TGTGCCAGCAGCCACTACCCGGACAGGGGGGTCTACGAGCAGTACTTC	CASSHYPDRGVYEQYF
.	.	TRBJ2-5	TRBV4-1	TGCGCCAGCAGCCAAGATCTCACATATCGGGGCCGGGAGACCCAGTACTTC	CASSQDLTYRGRETQYF
TRBD2	.	TRBJ2-1	TRBV2	TGTGCCAGCAGTGCAAGGACTAGCGGGAGTTTCAATGAGCAGTTCTTC	CASSARTSGSFNEQFF
.	large	TRBJ2-7	TRBV7-2	TGTGCCAGCAGCTTAGCAGTTACCTACGAGCAGTACTTC	CASSLAVTYEQYF
TRBD1	.	TRBJ1-1	TRBV29-1	TGCAGCGTTGACACAGGGGGCACTGAAGCTTTCTTT	CSVDTGGTEAFF
.	once	TRBJ1-3	TRBV5-1	TGCGCCAGCAGCTTGGCCGCTGGCGGCTCTGGAAACACCATATATTTT	CASSLAAGGSGNTIYF
.	.	TRBJ2-5	TRBV2	TGTGCCAGCAGTGAAGGGACTCCCCCATCGACCCAGTACTTC	CASSEGTPPSTQYF
.	.	TRBJ2-5	TRBV5-6	TGTGCCAGCAGCTTGGCCGGGCCGCAAGAGACCCAGTACTTC	CASSLAGPQETQYF
TRBD2	.	TRBJ2-1	TRBV7-9	TGTGCCAGCAGCCGGACTAGCGGGGACAACAATGAGCAGTTCTTC	CASSRTSGDNNEQFF
.	.	TRBJ2-1	TRBV5-4	TGTGCCAGCAGCTCGCCTAGCGCGTACAATGAGCAGTTCTTC	CASSSPSAYNEQFF
.	few	TRBJ1-1	TRBV28	TGTGCCAGCAGTTTAATCGGGGAGAACACTGAAGCTTTCTTT	CASSLIGENTEAFF
.	.	TRBJ2-5	TRBV4-1	TGCGCCAGCAGCCTCGCCGGTCGTTTGGGGGGCCAAGAGACCCAGTACTTC	CASSLAGRLGGQETQYF
.	.	TRBJ2-3	TRBV20-1	TGCAGTGCTGGATACACAGATACGCAGTATTTT	CSAGYTDTQYF
.	.	TRBJ1-1	TRBV14	TGTGCCAGCAGCCAAGAGGGGCGGCAGGGAGCTTTCTTT	CASSQEGRQGAFF
TRBD2	few	TRBJ2-5	TRBV30	TGTGCCTGGATTTGGGGGACTAGGTCTTTCGGGACCCAGTACTTC	CAWIWGTRSFGTQYF
.	.	TRBJ2-3	TRBV30	TGTGCCTGGAGTGTGTCCAGGGTCAGACCCACAGATACGCAGTATTTT	CAWSVSRVRPTDTQYF
.	.	TRBJ2-3	TRBV11-2	TGTGCCAGCTCGCCGGTGGGTACGCAGTATTTT	CASSPVGTQYF
.	.	TRBJ2-5	TRBV11-1	TGTGCCAGCGGAGGACAGTGGTACCAAGAGACCCAGTACTTC	CASGGQWYQETQYF
TRBD2	.	TRBJ2-3	TRBV9	TGTGCCAGCAGCCGAGGACTAGCGGAGACAGATACGCAGTATTTT	CASSRGLAETDTQYF
.	.	TRBJ1-1	TRBV5-4	TGTGCCAGCAGCTTGGCTCGGGCTAACACTGAAGCTTTCTTT	CASSLARANTEAFF